This TCR beta chain was retrieved from a study of cytotoxic CD8 clonotypes in ibrutinib-treated CLL. Overall study findings and caveats: Public clonotypes (which were uncommon) either contracted or remained stable on treatment.

Libraries were prepared by immunoSEQ multiplex PCR; TCRdb keeps only in-frame clonotypes and omits some of them. The table has 250,000 to 350,000 clones, roughly four fifths seen once. For this clone: Its antigen is unknown.

The CDR3 is made up of 16 amino acids. V lost 3 bases and J lost 0, with 11 bases in between. The germline V gene encodes CDR1 KGHSH and CDR2 LQKENI. The specimen comprised PBMCs, sampled at disease progression, from a patient treated with ibrutinib. The rearrangement joins TRBV18 to TRBJ1-4; D unclear. This sequence was found in a human donor with chronic lymphocytic leukemia. CDR3 sequence: CASSPLNLATNEKLFF. DNA of the CDR3: TGTGCCAGCTCACCTCTCAACTTAGCAACTAATGAAAAACTGTTTTTT.